The entry that follows covers one TCR beta chain sequence. This sample was included in a study of blood T cell repertoires in COVID-19. For the study at large: Italy, Spain and the United States were the sources of the convalescent and acute COVID-19 samples.

TCRdb's table, derived via immunoSEQ multiplex PCR, lists solely in-frame clones and lacks some. The table has some 340,000 clones, over 90% seen once. This CDR3 is 13 amino acids long. CDR1 is GTSNPN and CDR2 is SVGIG in the germline V gene (reference sequence). V lost 0 bases, J lost 9 bases, and 14 bases lay in between. The rearrangement uses TRBV30 and TRBJ1-1; D is perhaps TRBD1 (6 bases). Material for sequencing was PBMCs or T cells enriched from blood (not recorded which). The clonotype originates from a woman aged 25 to 39 who had been exposed to COVID-19. Here the CDR3 reads CAWSVHGGGQAFF. CDR3 sequence (DNA): TGTGCCTGGAGTGTACATGGGGGCGGTCAAGCTTTCTTT.